The sequence of this TCR beta chain was determined in a study of T-cell reconstitution after alpha-beta-depleted transplantation in children. Study-level points and caveats: Several hundred rapidly expanded clones from non-depleted graft cells reportedly supplied alpha-beta T cells about two months post-transplant. Newly made T cells mostly supplied T-cell counts and diversity one year after transplant.

Regarding this clonotype: Its antigen is unknown.

The CDR3 contains 16 residues. The V gene lost 3 bases and the J gene lost 7 bases, with 19 bases spanning the gap. Germline V lookup: CDR1 MDHEN, CDR2 SYDVKM. This sample's TCRbeta library carried unique molecular identifier barcodes. Each CDR3 protein is one row after TCRdb ran MiXCR on the PCR reads. This table holds some 600,000 distinct CDR3 sequences, 10% to 15% found once. The J gene is TRBJ2-4, the V gene TRBV28; D may correspond to TRBD1 or TRBD2 (5 bases each). The source is a male patient aged 5 to 17 who had a stem cell transplant for acute myeloid leukemia, so the T cells may come from the graft donor. Sequenced here: PBMCs, mostly from graft donor cells, sampled 360 days after TCRalphabeta/CD19-depleted stem cell transplant. CDR3 residues: CASSLPGLAGMNIQYF. The CDR3 region has the DNA TGTGCCAGCAGTTTGCCCGGGCTAGCAGGGATGAACATTCAGTACTTC.